The T cell receptor beta chain described here comes from a study of blood T cell repertoires in COVID-19. For the study at large: The United States, Italy and Spain were the sources of the acute and convalescent COVID-19 samples. From T cells, B-cell-depleted T cells, or PBMCs came the material, which was cDNA or gDNA.

Original analysis: Reference gene primer amplification yielded estimated nucleated cell counts. The data were produced by immunoSEQ multiplex PCR, yet TCRdb's version contains in-frame clones alone and is incomplete. V and J calls and clone size are those listed in that table; D and trimming were worked out from the DNA. In the table there are roughly 87,000 clones, approximately 85% of which are singletons. Germline V gene data show CDR1 as SGHVS and CDR2 as FNYEAQ. CDR3 length equals 12 residues. V trimming: 5 bases; J trimming: 4 bases; junction bases outside the gene matches: 0. Sequences were obtained from peripheral blood. The receptor comes from a man aged 45 to 65 with active COVID-19. The chain uses TRBV7-6 and TRBJ2-5, with 8 bases lining up with TRBD1. For the CDR3, the DNA is TGTGCCAGCAGCGGACAGGGAGAGACCCAGTACTTC. Translating gives CASSGQGETQYF. The variable domain in full, completed from reference TRBV7-6 and TRBJ2-5, reads GAGVSQSPRYKVTKRGQDVALRCDPISGHVSLYWYRQALGQGPEFLTYFNYEAQQDKSGLPNDRFSAERPEGSISTLTIQRTEQRDSAMYRCASSGQGETQYFGPGTRLLVL.